This is a list of T cell receptor beta chains from one sample in a study of blood T cell repertoires in COVID-19. This table comes from immunoSEQ multiplex PCR, and its TCRdb copy is limited to in-frame clones, with some not included. The repertoire has 200,000 to 250,000 clones, about 82% of them found once; the top ten carry about 12%. The sample taken for sequencing was peripheral blood. These TCRs come from a man aged 80 or over with acute or convalescent COVID-19. Both conserved end residues are part of each CDR3.

j_call,cdr3_length,v_call,cdr3_aa
TRBJ2-3,14,TRBV5-1,CASSLTSDTDTQYF
TRBJ1-1,12,TRBV9,CASQRGEGEAFF
TRBJ1-5,13,TRBV6-5,CASSGTYLQPQHF
TRBJ1-1,11,TRBV5-1,CASSLGQEAFF
TRBJ1-2,14,TRBV28,CASSPGTEVLRYTF
TRBJ1-1,14,TRBV6-5,CASTRTGMNTEAFF
TRBJ2-1,15,TRBV9,CASSAAGTAAGEQFF
TRBJ2-1,21,TRBV7-3,CASSQRSAGAPSPHAYNEQFF
TRBJ1-1,13,TRBV29-1,CSVDSYTGLEAFF
TRBJ1-1,15,TRBV28,CASSFGGLVNTEAFF
TRBJ2-5,12,TRBV24-1,CATSTGSETQYF
TRBJ1-6,13,TRBV19,CASSSSYNSPLHF
TRBJ2-4,14,TRBV6-6,CASRISRSADIQYF
TRBJ2-5,15,TRBV5-1,CASSPGQGARETQYF
TRBJ2-1,12,TRBV19,CASSTPERGQFF
TRBJ1-6,15,TRBV7-2,CASSLEQGAHSPLHF
TRBJ2-1,13,TRBV2,CASSFSGPSAQFF
TRBJ1-2,14,TRBV5-6,CASSLRGTNYGYTF
TRBJ1-5,14,TRBV3-1/TRBV3-2,CASSREGANQPQHF
TRBJ2-7,12,TRBV29-1,CSVARVEGEQYF
TRBJ1-6,16,TRBV2,CASSPMGDRGSSPLHF
TRBJ1-5,12,TRBV6-5,CASSRAGQPQHF
TRBJ2-7,14,TRBV4-1,CASSPWEGRYEQYF
TRBJ2-1,13,TRBV28,CASSGGALNEQFF
TRBJ2-7,12,TRBV7-8,CASSPETYEQYF
TRBJ2-3,12,TRBV29-1,CSVVDRGDTQYF
TRBJ2-2,14,TRBV6-5,CARGDRGRTGELFF
TRBJ1-2,14,TRBV29-1,CSVEVGTGLAGYTF
TRBJ1-5,13,TRBV18,CASSPAGGQPQHF
TRBJ1-1,13,TRBV28,CASINGRGTEAFF
TRBJ2-2,17,TRBV3-1/TRBV3-2,CASSPPSTSDGTGELFF
TRBJ2-5,15,TRBV10-3,CAIKESTGPQETQYF
TRBJ1-2,13,TRBV5-1,CASSLAVNYGYTF
TRBJ2-1,15,TRBV6-5,CASSYASGAYNEQFF
TRBJ1-5,16,TRBV5-8,CASSRGQSWSNQPQHF
TRBJ2-1,15,TRBV19,CASSTLGQPYNEQFF
TRBJ2-3,16,TRBV27,CASSLLAGGGTDTQYF
TRBJ1-1,12,TRBV7-8,CASSSSGGRAFF
TRBJ2-7,14,TRBV3-1/TRBV3-2,CASSLEEVSYEQYF
TRBJ2-7,14,TRBV2,CASSKTSGPYEQYF
TRBJ2-5,13,TRBV7-2,CASSFTGVETQYF
TRBJ1-1,13,TRBV18,CASSDSGGTEAFF
TRBJ1-6,17,TRBV18,CASSLVRGIKDNSPLHF
TRBJ1-6,17,TRBV4-3,CASSQEPGQGVGSPLHF
TRBJ1-5,14,TRBV18,CASSPGTGYQPQHF
TRBJ1-5,13,TRBV27,CASSYRGGQPQHF
TRBJ2-3,16,TRBV24-1,CATSDKTSGITDTQYF
TRBJ2-7,14,TRBV4-1,CASSQVLFAYEQYF
TRBJ1-6,16,TRBV13,CASSLGTGGGNAPLHF
TRBJ2-1,18,TRBV19,CASSKSAASASGRNEQFF
TRBJ2-7,15,TRBV10-3,CAISESQRGKDEQYF